The clone carrying this T cell receptor beta chain was picked up a small number of times. Its target is not known. Primers used in a second PCR of roughly 7 to 12 cycles were a sample-barcoded 5' primer and a J-beta primer mix. Via MiXCR, TCRdb re-called the 5' RACE reads, giving one row per CDR3 protein. The sample has roughly 1.9 million distinct CDR3 sequences, more than 35% seen once. Every donor contributed approximately 10 milliliters of peripheral blood by blood draw. The sample is drawn from a study of blood T cells in healthy people across ages. Germline CDR1 SGHTA, CDR2 FQGTGA. The CDR3 totals 15 residues. Trimming pared 4 bases from V and 4 bases from J, leaving 14 bases between. Study-level results: No one knew whether donors had CMV, which possibly confounded expanded clonotype changes. Long-lived donors carried more naive CD4+ cells and greater diversity than aged donors.

The J gene is TRBJ2-1, the V gene TRBV7-3; D is possibly TRBD1 (6 bases). Sequenced material: blood. The TCR was taken from a human donor in good health. CDR3 DNA: TGTGCCAGCAGCTCTCCCGGGACAAGTTACAATGAGCAGTTCTTC. It encodes CASSSPGTSYNEQFF.